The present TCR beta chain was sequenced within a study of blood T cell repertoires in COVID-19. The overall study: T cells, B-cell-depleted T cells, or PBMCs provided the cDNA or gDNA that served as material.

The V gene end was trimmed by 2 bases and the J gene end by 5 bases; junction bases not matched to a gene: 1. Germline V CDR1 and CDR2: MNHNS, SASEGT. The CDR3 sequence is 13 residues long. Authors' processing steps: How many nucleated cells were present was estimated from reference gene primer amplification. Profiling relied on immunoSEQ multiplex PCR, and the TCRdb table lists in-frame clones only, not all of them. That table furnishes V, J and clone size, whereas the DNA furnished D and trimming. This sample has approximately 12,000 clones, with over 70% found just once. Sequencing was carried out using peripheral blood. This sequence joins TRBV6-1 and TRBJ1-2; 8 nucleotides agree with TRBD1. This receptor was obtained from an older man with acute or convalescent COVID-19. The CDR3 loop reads CASSERQGYGYTF. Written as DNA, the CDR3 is TGTGCCAGCAGTGAAAGACAGGGGTATGGCTACACCTTC.